This T cell receptor beta chain was recovered during a study of T cells after yellow fever vaccination. Study conclusions and caveats: Most primary-vaccination clones recurred post-booster (around 97% CD4, 85% to 90% CD8).

With respect to this clonotype: Its target is unknown.

TCRdb passed the 5' RACE reads through MiXCR, listing each CDR3 protein once. Of around 590,000 distinct CDR3 sequences in the sample, 10% to 15% were seen once. CDR3 size: 13 residues. Germline-derived CDR1 and CDR2 are KGHDR and SFDVKD. V lost 4 bases, J lost 6 bases, and 8 bases lay in between. This chain uses TRBV24-1 with TRBJ2-2; D unresolved. The sequence was collected from a man aged 30 to 39 who received the YFV17D yellow fever vaccine. The material sequenced was PBMCs, taken on the day of the yellow fever booster vaccination. CDR3: CATSDPVSGELFF. The CDR3 DNA reads as TGTGCCACCAGTGACCCGGTATCCGGGGAGCTGTTTTTT.